This T cell receptor beta chain is drawn from a study of naive CD8 T cells in extremely preterm neonates. As for this clone: Its cognate antigen is unknown.

Study-level findings and limits: CDR3 nucleotide sharing was 2.7% in preterm, more than 0.35% term, approximately 0.028% children, about 0.01% adults. Preterm infants showed shorter CDR3s, fewer N additions and less trimming than older groups. Preterm samples differed in productive template counts; sample size was small.

Produced via immunoSEQ multiplex PCR; TCRdb's table is partial and in-frame only. The repertoire holds over 4,000 clones, with roughly 96% as singletons. Extremely preterm deliveries at roughly 22-28 weeks of gestation provided the preterm samples. Mothers with known HIV infection were excluded. The TCR was taken from a boy who was born preterm. Material: naive CD8+ T cells from cord blood.

CDR3 in DNA: TGTGCCAGCAGTTTCGTTCGGGGAAGGGATAACTATGGCTACACCTTC. Protein sequence: CASSFVRGRDNYGYTF. This sequence joins TRBV27 and TRBJ1-2; D remains ambiguous. Germline V lookup: CDR1 MNHEY, CDR2 SMNVEV (reference sequence). The V gene lost 3 bases and the J gene lost 1 base, with 15 bases spanning the gap. The CDR3 loop spans 16 amino acids.